Listed below are T cell receptor beta chains from one sample, sequenced in a study of T cell changes during pregnancy in multiple sclerosis. The repertoire was sequenced with immunoSEQ multiplex PCR; TCRdb's copy has only in-frame clones and lacks some. The sample lists roughly 57,000 clones; less than 95% were seen once. The sample here was CD8+ T cells from peripheral blood mononuclear cells, taken after pregnancy. Source of these receptors: a female donor with multiple sclerosis, enrolled in a pregnancy study. Both conserved end residues are part of each CDR3. Each record gives: D gene, J gene, CDR3 length, V gene, clone size, CDR3 DNA, CDR3 protein. D genes are given only for firm matches. Only part of the rows carry a size: once, few, many, or a class if the clone is expanded.

D gene: TRBD2
J gene: TRBJ2-1
CDR3 length: 13
V gene: TRBV9
clone size: NA
CDR3 DNA: TGTGCCAGCAGCGCGGGACTAGCGGAGGCGTCTTTCTTC
CDR3 protein: CASSAGLAEASFF

D gene: NA
J gene: TRBJ2-5
CDR3 length: 16
V gene: TRBV4-3
clone size: NA
CDR3 DNA: TGCGCCAGCAGCCAAGATCTAGTAGGGGCGGGGGAGACCCAGTACTTC
CDR3 protein: CASSQDLVGAGETQYF

D gene: TRBD2
J gene: TRBJ2-5
CDR3 length: 14
V gene: TRBV27
clone size: NA
CDR3 DNA: TGTGCCAGCAGTCCGATAGCGGGAGGAGAGACCCAGTACTTC
CDR3 protein: CASSPIAGGETQYF

D gene: TRBD2
J gene: TRBJ2-5
CDR3 length: 16
V gene: TRBV27
clone size: NA
CDR3 DNA: TGTGCCAGCAGTTTACTGGCAGCGGGGGGTGGGGGGACCCAGTACTTC
CDR3 protein: CASSLLAAGGGGTQYF

D gene: NA
J gene: TRBJ2-2
CDR3 length: 15
V gene: TRBV7-9
clone size: NA
CDR3 DNA: TGTGCCAGCAGCTTAAGGACACCGGACACCGGGGAGCTGTTTTTT
CDR3 protein: CASSLRTPDTGELFF

D gene: NA
J gene: TRBJ1-2
CDR3 length: 14
V gene: TRBV10-3
clone size: few
CDR3 DNA: TGTGCCATCAGTGAGTGGCCCTCTGGTCATGGCTACACCTTC
CDR3 protein: CAISEWPSGHGYTF

D gene: TRBD2
J gene: TRBJ2-3
CDR3 length: 17
V gene: TRBV28
clone size: NA
CDR3 DNA: TGTGCCAGCAGTTTTCCTCTAGCGGTGGGGGTCCTTGATACGCAGTATTTT
CDR3 protein: CASSFPLAVGVLDTQYF

D gene: NA
J gene: TRBJ2-2
CDR3 length: 14
V gene: TRBV27
clone size: few
CDR3 DNA: TGTGCCAGCAGTTTATGGCGGGGCACCGGGGAGCTGTTTTTT
CDR3 protein: CASSLWRGTGELFF

D gene: NA
J gene: TRBJ2-2
CDR3 length: 14
V gene: TRBV5-1
clone size: NA
CDR3 DNA: TGCGCCAGCAGCTTGGTGCAGGGCACCGGGGAGCTGTTTTTT
CDR3 protein: CASSLVQGTGELFF

D gene: TRBD1
J gene: TRBJ2-6
CDR3 length: 15
V gene: TRBV5-4
clone size: NA
CDR3 DNA: TGTGCCAGCAGCCCGGGACAGCAGACTGCCCACGTCCTGACTTTC
CDR3 protein: CASSPGQQTAHVLTF

D gene: TRBD1
J gene: TRBJ2-5
CDR3 length: 14
V gene: TRBV28
clone size: NA
CDR3 DNA: TGTGCCAGCCGAGGGACAGGGGGACAAGAGACCCAGTACTTC
CDR3 protein: CASRGTGGQETQYF

D gene: TRBD1
J gene: TRBJ2-1
CDR3 length: 13
V gene: TRBV19
clone size: once
CDR3 DNA: TGTGCCAGTAGCATGACAGGGTCCAATGAGCAGTTCTTC
CDR3 protein: CASSMTGSNEQFF

D gene: NA
J gene: TRBJ2-1
CDR3 length: 14
V gene: TRBV11-2
clone size: NA
CDR3 DNA: TGTGCCAGCAGCTTAACGGACTGGAACAATGAGCAGTTCTTC
CDR3 protein: CASSLTDWNNEQFF

D gene: NA
J gene: TRBJ2-7
CDR3 length: 13
V gene: TRBV7-9
clone size: few
CDR3 DNA: TGTGCCAGCATATCAGGGGACGCCTACGAGCAGTACTTC
CDR3 protein: CASISGDAYEQYF

D gene: TRBD2
J gene: TRBJ2-7
CDR3 length: 14
V gene: TRBV5-1
clone size: NA
CDR3 DNA: TGCGCCAGCAGCCTGAGTAGCGGGAGCTACGAGCAGTACTTC
CDR3 protein: CASSLSSGSYEQYF

D gene: TRBD2
J gene: TRBJ2-1
CDR3 length: 19
V gene: TRBV11-2
clone size: NA
CDR3 DNA: TGTGCCAGCAGCCTTGGGGGACTAGCGGGAGGTAGCTCCTACAATGAGCAGTTCTTC
CDR3 protein: CASSLGGLAGGSSYNEQFF

D gene: TRBD1
J gene: TRBJ1-1
CDR3 length: 15
V gene: TRBV27
clone size: NA
CDR3 DNA: TGTGCCAGCAGTTTACTGACAGGGGTGAACACTGAAGCTTTCTTT
CDR3 protein: CASSLLTGVNTEAFF

D gene: TRBD2
J gene: TRBJ2-7
CDR3 length: 15
V gene: TRBV2
clone size: NA
CDR3 DNA: TGTGCCAGCAGTGATAGGGCGGGAGGGATGAACGAGCAGTACTTC
CDR3 protein: CASSDRAGGMNEQYF

D gene: TRBD2
J gene: TRBJ2-7
CDR3 length: 17
V gene: TRBV2
clone size: NA
CDR3 DNA: TGTGCCAGCAGTACCCCGACGGGGGGGGCTTGGGGTCGGGAGCAGTACTTC
CDR3 protein: CASSTPTGGAWGREQYF

D gene: TRBD1
J gene: TRBJ2-7
CDR3 length: 13
V gene: TRBV10-2
clone size: NA
CDR3 DNA: TGCGCCAGCAGGGGGGACAGCCCCTACGAGCAGTACTTC
CDR3 protein: CASRGDSPYEQYF

D gene: NA
J gene: TRBJ1-2
CDR3 length: 15
V gene: TRBV27
clone size: once
CDR3 DNA: TGTGCCAGCAGTCCCCTCCGCCCCACGTGGACAGGCTACACCTTC
CDR3 protein: CASSPLRPTWTGYTF

D gene: TRBD2
J gene: TRBJ2-1
CDR3 length: 16
V gene: TRBV9
clone size: NA
CDR3 DNA: TGTGCCAGCAGCGCCTCCGGGACTAGCGGATACAATGAGCAGTTCTTC
CDR3 protein: CASSASGTSGYNEQFF

D gene: TRBD1
J gene: TRBJ2-2
CDR3 length: 20
V gene: TRBV13
clone size: NA
CDR3 DNA: TGTGCCAGCAGCTTAATCGTGTCGGTAGGGACAGGGGGTAACACCGGGGAGCTGTTTTTT
CDR3 protein: CASSLIVSVGTGGNTGELFF

D gene: TRBD2
J gene: TRBJ2-1
CDR3 length: 16
V gene: TRBV4-3
clone size: once
CDR3 DNA: TGCGCCAGCAGCCAAACGACTAGCGGGAGTTACAATGAGCAGTTCTTC
CDR3 protein: CASSQTTSGSYNEQFF

D gene: TRBD2
J gene: TRBJ2-7
CDR3 length: 15
V gene: TRBV30
clone size: NA
CDR3 DNA: TGTGCCTGGAGTCCGGGACTAGCGGGAATCCACGAGCAGTACTTC
CDR3 protein: CAWSPGLAGIHEQYF

D gene: TRBD2
J gene: TRBJ2-3
CDR3 length: 16
V gene: TRBV28
clone size: NA
CDR3 DNA: TGTGCCAGCACCAAAAGGACTAGCGGATTCACAGATACGCAGTATTTT
CDR3 protein: CASTKRTSGFTDTQYF

D gene: NA
J gene: TRBJ2-7
CDR3 length: 12
V gene: TRBV4-1
clone size: NA
CDR3 DNA: TGCGCCAGCAGCCAAGGAGGAACCGAGCAGTACTTC
CDR3 protein: CASSQGGTEQYF

D gene: NA
J gene: TRBJ2-7
CDR3 length: 11
V gene: TRBV27
clone size: few
CDR3 DNA: TGTGCCAGCAGTTTCGGCTACGAGCAGTACTTC
CDR3 protein: CASSFGYEQYF

D gene: NA
J gene: TRBJ2-2
CDR3 length: 14
V gene: TRBV4-3
clone size: NA
CDR3 DNA: TGCGCCAGCAGCCGTGAGAGGAACACCGGGGAGCTGTTTTTT
CDR3 protein: CASSRERNTGELFF

D gene: NA
J gene: TRBJ1-1
CDR3 length: 16
V gene: TRBV28
clone size: NA
CDR3 DNA: TGTGCCAGCAGTTTATCAACAGCCCTGGTTGAGACTGAAGCTTTCTTT
CDR3 protein: CASSLSTALVETEAFF

D gene: TRBD2
J gene: TRBJ2-5
CDR3 length: 16
V gene: TRBV6-5
clone size: NA
CDR3 DNA: TGTGCCAGCAGTTACTCGACTAGCGGGGTACAAGAGACCCAGTACTTC
CDR3 protein: CASSYSTSGVQETQYF

D gene: TRBD2
J gene: TRBJ2-1
CDR3 length: 15
V gene: TRBV10-1
clone size: NA
CDR3 DNA: TGCGCCAGCAGTCTCAGCGGGGCCCCGTACAATGAGCAGTTCTTC
CDR3 protein: CASSLSGAPYNEQFF

D gene: TRBD2
J gene: TRBJ2-1
CDR3 length: 13
V gene: TRBV5-4
clone size: NA
CDR3 DNA: TGTGCCAGCACCATAGCGGGAGTGAATGAGCAGTTCTTC
CDR3 protein: CASTIAGVNEQFF

D gene: NA
J gene: TRBJ2-2
CDR3 length: 13
V gene: TRBV13
clone size: NA
CDR3 DNA: TGTGCCAGCAGCTTAGTGAGGTCCGGGGAGCTGTTTTTT
CDR3 protein: CASSLVRSGELFF

D gene: NA
J gene: TRBJ2-1
CDR3 length: 11
V gene: TRBV6-6
clone size: NA
CDR3 DNA: TGTGCCAGCAGTTACTCGAGGGAGCAGTTCTTC
CDR3 protein: CASSYSREQFF

D gene: TRBD1
J gene: TRBJ2-7
CDR3 length: 14
V gene: TRBV5-1
clone size: NA
CDR3 DNA: TGCGCCAGCAGCTTGGGACAGGGGGCTAACGAGCAGTACTTC
CDR3 protein: CASSLGQGANEQYF

D gene: NA
J gene: TRBJ2-7
CDR3 length: 14
V gene: TRBV19
clone size: NA
CDR3 DNA: TGTGCCAGTAGTATATCCGACAACTCCTACGAGCAGTACTTC
CDR3 protein: CASSISDNSYEQYF

D gene: NA
J gene: TRBJ2-7
CDR3 length: 18
V gene: TRBV6-1
clone size: NA
CDR3 DNA: TGTGCCAGCAGTGAAAAGTCCTTGAGGAGGCCGAGCTCCTACGAGCAGTACTTC
CDR3 protein: CASSEKSLRRPSSYEQYF

D gene: TRBD1
J gene: TRBJ2-7
CDR3 length: 15
V gene: TRBV9
clone size: NA
CDR3 DNA: TGTGCCAGCAGCGTTGGGACAGCCCCTACCTCCGAGCAGTACTTC
CDR3 protein: CASSVGTAPTSEQYF

D gene: TRBD2
J gene: TRBJ2-3
CDR3 length: 15
V gene: TRBV2
clone size: NA
CDR3 DNA: TGTGCCAGCGGGACTAGCGGGGATAGCACAGATACGCAGTATTTT
CDR3 protein: CASGTSGDSTDTQYF

D gene: TRBD2
J gene: TRBJ2-1
CDR3 length: 17
V gene: TRBV27
clone size: NA
CDR3 DNA: TGTGCCAGCAGCCGAATGGGTAGCGGGAGGGCCGTCGATGAGCAGTTCTTC
CDR3 protein: CASSRMGSGRAVDEQFF

D gene: NA
J gene: TRBJ1-2
CDR3 length: 12
V gene: TRBV19
clone size: NA
CDR3 DNA: TGTGCCAGTAATATACAGGGCTATGGCTACACCTTC
CDR3 protein: CASNIQGYGYTF

D gene: NA
J gene: TRBJ2-3
CDR3 length: 16
V gene: TRBV19
clone size: once
CDR3 DNA: TGTGCCAGTAGTATTTGGGCAGGCTCTAACACAGATACGCAGTATTTT
CDR3 protein: CASSIWAGSNTDTQYF

D gene: NA
J gene: TRBJ1-5
CDR3 length: 15
V gene: TRBV6-4
clone size: NA
CDR3 DNA: TGTGCCAGCAGTGTGCGGAAATATAGCAATCAGCCCCAGCATTTT
CDR3 protein: CASSVRKYSNQPQHF

D gene: NA
J gene: TRBJ1-1
CDR3 length: 14
V gene: TRBV11-3
clone size: NA
CDR3 DNA: TGTGCCAGCAGCTTAGGAGGAGCCGACACTGAAGCTTTCTTT
CDR3 protein: CASSLGGADTEAFF

D gene: TRBD1
J gene: TRBJ1-5
CDR3 length: 15
V gene: TRBV7-2
clone size: NA
CDR3 DNA: TGTGCCAGCAGCCTTGACAGGGGTAGCAATCAGCCCCAGCATTTT
CDR3 protein: CASSLDRGSNQPQHF

D gene: TRBD2
J gene: TRBJ2-3
CDR3 length: 16
V gene: TRBV5-5
clone size: NA
CDR3 DNA: TGTGCCAGCAGCCCCGGGACTAGCGGTAGCACAGATACGCAGTATTTT
CDR3 protein: CASSPGTSGSTDTQYF

D gene: TRBD1
J gene: TRBJ1-5
CDR3 length: 14
V gene: TRBV27
clone size: NA
CDR3 DNA: TGTGCCAGCGCGACAGGGGGGACGGGGTGGCCCCAGCATTTT
CDR3 protein: CASATGGTGWPQHF

D gene: TRBD1
J gene: TRBJ1-1
CDR3 length: 14
V gene: TRBV30
clone size: NA
CDR3 DNA: TGTGCCTGGAGTGTGGACAGGGGTCTTACTGAAGCTTTCTTT
CDR3 protein: CAWSVDRGLTEAFF